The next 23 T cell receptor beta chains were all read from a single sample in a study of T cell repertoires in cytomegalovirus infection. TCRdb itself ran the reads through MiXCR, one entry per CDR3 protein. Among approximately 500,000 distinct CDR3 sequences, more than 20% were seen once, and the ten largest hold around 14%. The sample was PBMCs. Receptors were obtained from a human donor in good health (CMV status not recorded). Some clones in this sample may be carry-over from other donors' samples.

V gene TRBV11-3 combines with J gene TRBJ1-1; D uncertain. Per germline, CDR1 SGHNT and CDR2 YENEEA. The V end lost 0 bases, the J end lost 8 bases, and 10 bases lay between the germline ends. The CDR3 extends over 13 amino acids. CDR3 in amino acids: CASSLEDGGEAFF. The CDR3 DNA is TGTGCCAGCAGCTTAGAGGACGGTGGGGAAGCTTTCTTT.

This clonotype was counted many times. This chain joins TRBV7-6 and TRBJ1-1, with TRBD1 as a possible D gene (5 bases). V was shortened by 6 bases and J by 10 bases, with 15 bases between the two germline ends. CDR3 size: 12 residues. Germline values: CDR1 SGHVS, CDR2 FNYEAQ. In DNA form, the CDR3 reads TGTGCCAGCAGTCAACTCAGGGCCCGAGCTTTCTTT. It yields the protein CASSQLRARAFF.

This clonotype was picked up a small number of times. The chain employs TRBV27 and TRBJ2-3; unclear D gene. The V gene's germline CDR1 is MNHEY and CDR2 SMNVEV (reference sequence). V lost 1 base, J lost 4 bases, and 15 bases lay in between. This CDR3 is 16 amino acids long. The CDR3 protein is CASSLLMGLVPDTQYF. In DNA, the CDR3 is TGTGCCAGCAGTTTATTAATGGGCCTGGTTCCAGATACGCAGTATTTT.

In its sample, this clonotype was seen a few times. CDR3 protein: CASSLMSNEQFF. DNA of the CDR3: TGTGCCAGCAGCTTAATGAGCAATGAGCAGTTCTTC. This chain uses TRBV7-9 with TRBJ2-1; D ambiguous. The CDR3 runs to 12 residues. Germline V gene lookup returns CDR1 SEHNR and CDR2 FQNEAQ (reference sequence). V lost 2 bases and J 6 bases, leaving 5 bases between the germline ends.

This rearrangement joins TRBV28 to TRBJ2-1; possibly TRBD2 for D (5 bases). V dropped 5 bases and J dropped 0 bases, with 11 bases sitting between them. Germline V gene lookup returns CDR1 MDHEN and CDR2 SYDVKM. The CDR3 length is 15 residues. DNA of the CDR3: TGTGCCAGCAGTCAGAGCGGAATCTCCTACAATGAGCAGTTCTTC. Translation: CASSQSGISYNEQFF.

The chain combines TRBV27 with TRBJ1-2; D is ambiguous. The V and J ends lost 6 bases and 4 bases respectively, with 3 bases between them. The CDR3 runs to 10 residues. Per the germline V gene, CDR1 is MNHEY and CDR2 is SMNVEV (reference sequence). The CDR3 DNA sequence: TGTGCCAGCAGCGTCTATGGCTACACCTTC. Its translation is CASSVYGYTF.

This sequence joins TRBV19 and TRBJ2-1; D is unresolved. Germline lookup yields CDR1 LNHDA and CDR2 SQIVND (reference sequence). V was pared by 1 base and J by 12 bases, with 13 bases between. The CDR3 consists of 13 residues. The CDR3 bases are TGTGCCAGTAGTATAGCACCCACCTCCGGGCAGTTCTTC. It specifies CASSIAPTSGQFF.

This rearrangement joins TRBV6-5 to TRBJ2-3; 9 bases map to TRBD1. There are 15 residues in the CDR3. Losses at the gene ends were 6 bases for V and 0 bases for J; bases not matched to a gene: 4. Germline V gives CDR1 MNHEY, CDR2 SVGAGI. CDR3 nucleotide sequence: TGTGCCAGCAGGGACAGGGGCCGGAGCACAGATACGCAGTATTTT. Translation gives CASRDRGRSTDTQYF.

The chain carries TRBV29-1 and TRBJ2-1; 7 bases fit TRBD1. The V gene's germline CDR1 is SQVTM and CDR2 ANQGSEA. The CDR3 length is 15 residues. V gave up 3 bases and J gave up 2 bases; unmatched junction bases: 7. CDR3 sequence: CSVDSNRGAYNEQFF. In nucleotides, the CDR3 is TGCAGCGTTGACTCTAACAGGGGCGCCTACAATGAGCAGTTCTTC.

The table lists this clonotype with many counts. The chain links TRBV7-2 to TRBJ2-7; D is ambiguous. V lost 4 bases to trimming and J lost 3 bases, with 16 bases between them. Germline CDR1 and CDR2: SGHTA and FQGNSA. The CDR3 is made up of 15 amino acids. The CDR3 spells CASSSGSRVGYEQYF. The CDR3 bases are TGTGCCAGCAGCTCCGGAAGTAGGGTCGGCTACGAGCAGTACTTC. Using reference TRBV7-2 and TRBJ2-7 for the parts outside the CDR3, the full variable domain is GAGVSQSPSNKVTEKGKDVELRCDPISGHTALYWYRQSLGQGLEFLIYFQGNSAPDKSGLPSDRFSAERTGGSVSTLTIQRTQQEDSAVYLCASSSGSRVGYEQYFGPGTRLTVT.

Written as DNA, the CDR3 is TGTGCCAGCAGTACAGGGGTGTCTGGAAACACCATATATTTT. Its translation is CASSTGVSGNTIYF. This chain joins TRBV27 and TRBJ1-3, with 7 nucleotides matching TRBD1. CDR1 and CDR2 from the germline V gene are MNHEY and SMNVEV (reference sequence). V trimming: 5 bases; J trimming: 1 base; junction bases outside the gene matches: 2. The CDR3 totals 14 residues.

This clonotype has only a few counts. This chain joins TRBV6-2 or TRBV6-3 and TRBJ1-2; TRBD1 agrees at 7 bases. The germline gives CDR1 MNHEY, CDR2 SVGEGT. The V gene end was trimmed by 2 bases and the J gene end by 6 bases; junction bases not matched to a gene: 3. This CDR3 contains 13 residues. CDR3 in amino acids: CASSYGTVNGYTF. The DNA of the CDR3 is TGTGCCAGCAGTTACGGGACAGTCAATGGCTACACCTTC.

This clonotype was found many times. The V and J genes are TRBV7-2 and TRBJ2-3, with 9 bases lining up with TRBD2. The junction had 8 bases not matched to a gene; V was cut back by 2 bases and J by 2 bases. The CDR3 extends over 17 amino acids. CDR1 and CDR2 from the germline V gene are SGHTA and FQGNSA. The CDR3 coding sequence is TGTGCCAGCAGCTTAAGGCCTAGCGGGGCATACACAGATACGCAGTATTTT. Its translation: CASSLRPSGAYTDTQYF. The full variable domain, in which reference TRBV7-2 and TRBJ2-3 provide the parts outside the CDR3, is GAGVSQSPSNKVTEKGKDVELRCDPISGHTALYWYRQSLGQGLEFLIYFQGNSAPDKSGLPSDRFSAERTGGSVSTLTIQRTQQEDSAVYLCASSLRPSGAYTDTQYFGPGTRLTVL.

CDR3 in amino acids: CASSFSGAGFYEQYF. The CDR3 bases are TGTGCCAGCAGCTTTAGCGGGGCAGGGTTCTACGAGCAGTACTTC. The chain couples TRBV7-9 to TRBJ2-7, with 8 bases identical to TRBD2. Germline CDR1 is SEHNR and CDR2 is FQNEAQ (reference sequence). V lost 3 bases to trimming and J lost 3 bases; unmatched junction nucleotides: 7. This CDR3 has 15 amino acids.

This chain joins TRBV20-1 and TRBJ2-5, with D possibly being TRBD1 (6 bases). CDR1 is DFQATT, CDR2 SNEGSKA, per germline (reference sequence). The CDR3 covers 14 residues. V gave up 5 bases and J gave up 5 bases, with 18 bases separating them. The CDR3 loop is CSAEVSGVRETQYF. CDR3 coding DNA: TGCAGTGCTGAGGTCTCAGGGGTGAGGGAGACCCAGTACTTC.

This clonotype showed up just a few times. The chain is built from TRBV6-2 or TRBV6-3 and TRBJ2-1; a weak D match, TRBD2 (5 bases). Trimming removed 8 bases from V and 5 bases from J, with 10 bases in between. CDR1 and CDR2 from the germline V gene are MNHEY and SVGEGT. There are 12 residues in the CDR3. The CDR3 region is CASSRADNEQFF. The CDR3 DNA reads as TGTGCCAGCTCGCGGGCCGACAATGAGCAGTTCTTC.

CDR3 coding DNA: TGTGCCACCAGCAGAGACTCCCTATTAAGCGGGGACTATGGCTACACCTTC. Its protein is CATSRDSLLSGDYGYTF. The chain joins TRBV15 to TRBJ1-2; D is ambiguous. Trimming took 0 bases from V and 3 from J, leaving 17 bases between them. Germline V gene lookup returns CDR1 LNHNV and CDR2 YYDKDF (reference sequence). CDR3 size: 17 residues. The complete variable domain, with remaining parts taken from reference TRBV15 and TRBJ1-2, reads DAMVIQNPRYQVTQFGKPVTLSCSQTLNHNVMYWYQQKSSQAPKLLFHYYDKDFNNEADTPDNFQSRRPNTSFCFLDIRSPGLGDTAMYLCATSRDSLLSGDYGYTFGSGTRLTVV.

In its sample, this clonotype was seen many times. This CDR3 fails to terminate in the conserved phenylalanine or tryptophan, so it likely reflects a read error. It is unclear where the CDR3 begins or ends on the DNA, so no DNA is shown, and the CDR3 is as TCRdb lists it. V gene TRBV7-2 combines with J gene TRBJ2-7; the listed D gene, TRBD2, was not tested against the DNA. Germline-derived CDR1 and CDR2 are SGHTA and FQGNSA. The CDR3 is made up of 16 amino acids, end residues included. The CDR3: CASSPNSGTSGRDLQI.

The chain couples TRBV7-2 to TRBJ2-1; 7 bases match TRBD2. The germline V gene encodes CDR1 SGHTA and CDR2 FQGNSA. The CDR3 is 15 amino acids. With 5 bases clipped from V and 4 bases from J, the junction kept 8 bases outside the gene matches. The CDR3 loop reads CASSRPGREYNEQFF. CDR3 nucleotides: TGTGCCAGCAGCCGGCCGGGGAGGGAATACAATGAGCAGTTCTTC.

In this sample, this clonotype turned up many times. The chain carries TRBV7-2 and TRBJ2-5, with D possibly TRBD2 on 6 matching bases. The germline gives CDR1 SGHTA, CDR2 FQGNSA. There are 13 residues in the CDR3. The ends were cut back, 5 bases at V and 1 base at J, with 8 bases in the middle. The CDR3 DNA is TGTGCCAGCAGCCGCGGGACCCAAGAGACCCAGTACTTC. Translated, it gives CASSRGTQETQYF. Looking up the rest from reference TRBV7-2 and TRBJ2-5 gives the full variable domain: GAGVSQSPSNKVTEKGKDVELRCDPISGHTALYWYRQSLGQGLEFLIYFQGNSAPDKSGLPSDRFSAERTGGSVSTLTIQRTQQEDSAVYLCASSRGTQETQYFGPGTRLLVL.

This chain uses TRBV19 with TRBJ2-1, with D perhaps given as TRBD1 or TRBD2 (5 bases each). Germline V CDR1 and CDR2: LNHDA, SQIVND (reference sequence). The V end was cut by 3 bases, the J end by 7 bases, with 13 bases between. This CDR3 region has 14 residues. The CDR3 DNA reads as TGTGCCAGTAGTATTTACGGGGCTCCAAATGAGCAGTTCTTC. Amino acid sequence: CASSIYGAPNEQFF. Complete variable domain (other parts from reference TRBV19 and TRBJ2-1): DGGITQSPKYLFRKEGQNVTLSCEQNLNHDAMYWYRQDPGQGLRLIYYSQIVNDFQKGDIAEGYSVSREKKESFPLTVTSAQKNPTAFYLCASSIYGAPNEQFFGPGTRLTVL.

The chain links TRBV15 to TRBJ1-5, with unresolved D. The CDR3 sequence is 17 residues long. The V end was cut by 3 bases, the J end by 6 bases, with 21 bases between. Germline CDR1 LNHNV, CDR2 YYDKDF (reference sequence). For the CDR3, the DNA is TGTGCCACCAGCAGGGGAGACCGAGGTTCCCGTTCTCAGCCCCAGCATTTT. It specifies CATSRGDRGSRSQPQHF.

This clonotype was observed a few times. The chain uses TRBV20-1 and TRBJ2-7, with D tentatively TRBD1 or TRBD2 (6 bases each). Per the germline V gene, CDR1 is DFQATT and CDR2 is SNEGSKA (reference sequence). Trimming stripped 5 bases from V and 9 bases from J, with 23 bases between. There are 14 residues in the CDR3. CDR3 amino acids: CSAEGGGTLRGQYF. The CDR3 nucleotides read TGCAGTGCTGAGGGGGGCGGAACCTTACGAGGGCAGTACTTC.